This entry is about one TCR beta chain. This sample was included in a study of shared clonotypes between healthy human individuals. About the study: Donor ages ranged 18 to 49 years: a couple of women, a few men.

Every contributor of samples was a Caucasian grown-up residing in Nashville, Tennessee. The ends lost 5 bases at V and 6 bases at J; junction bases unmatched: 3. The CDR3 spans 14 residues. Germline CDR1 reads LNHDA; CDR2 reads SQIVND (reference sequence). TCRdb keeps only in-frame clones here, not all; method: immunoSEQ multiplex PCR. The sample yields 400,000 to 500,000 clones, 79% seen once. Sequencing was done on a sample of PBMCs. This TCR was sampled from a woman between 35 and 50 years old in good health. Some clones in this sample may be carry-over from other donors' samples. The V and J genes are TRBV19 and TRBJ2-1; TRBD2 aligns across 11 bases. CDR3 protein: CASSETSGTNEQFF. In nucleotides, the CDR3 is TGTGCCAGTAGTGAGACTAGCGGGACCAATGAGCAGTTCTTC.